This TCR beta chain emerged from a study of blood T cell repertoires in COVID-19. About the study: Researchers got acute and convalescent COVID-19 samples from the United States, Italy and Spain. PBMCs, B-cell-depleted T cells, or T cells provided the cDNA or gDNA that made up the material.

Here immunoSEQ multiplex PCR was the method, and the copy in TCRdb shows in-frame clones only, minus some. Of approximately 320,000 clones listed, roughly 87% are singletons. The germline V and J ends were trimmed by 6 bases and 0 bases, with 15 bases remaining between them. From germline, CDR1 is MRHNA and CDR2 SNTAGT. The CDR3 has 16 amino acids. Sequencing was carried out using PBMCs or T cells enriched from blood (not recorded which). The chain recombines TRBV6-4 with TRBJ2-1; weak D call: TRBD2 (6 bases). This clonotype originated in a woman under 30 who had recovered from COVID-19. As DNA, the CDR3 is TGTGCCAGCAGCCCGGGGGTGGTAAGCTCCTACAATGAGCAGTTCTTC. Translated, it gives CASSPGVVSSYNEQFF.